This TCR beta chain was sequenced during a study of blood T cell repertoires in COVID-19. Study at large: Spain, Italy and the United States supplied samples that represented acute and convalescent COVID-19. The cDNA or gDNA used as material had been derived from T cells, B-cell-depleted T cells, or PBMCs.

Recruited during active infection, patients (from Seattle) were subsequently followed longitudinally. Original data processing: Researchers report that nucleated cell counts were estimated from reference gene primer amplification. TCRdb keeps only in-frame clones here, not all; method: immunoSEQ multiplex PCR. The D gene and trimming were derived from the DNA, and the V and J assignments and clone size from that table. The data hold some 73,000 clones, with around 88% observed a single time. From germline, CDR1 is MNHEY and CDR2 SVGEGT. CDR3 size: 11 residues. V dropped 5 bases and J dropped 5 bases, with 7 bases sitting between them.

This chain links TRBV6-2 or TRBV6-3 with TRBJ2-7; maybe TRBD1 (6 bases). The material sequenced was peripheral blood. This TCR was sampled from a man older than 75 with COVID-19, enrolled during active disease. The CDR3 loop is CASSTGNEQYF. CDR3 in DNA: TGTGCCAGCAGTACAGGGAACGAGCAGTACTTC.